The rows below give T cell receptor beta chains drawn from one sample of a study of human T cells and chemical hapten exposure. TCRdb used MiXCR to reprocess the RACE reads, holding one entry per CDR3 protein. The table lists about 47,000 distinct CDR3 sequences, about 3.7% of them singletons. The source material was whole blood. Every receptor here comes from a human donor in good health. Some clones in this sample may be carry-over from other donors' samples. Both conserved end residues are part of each CDR3. D genes are given only for firm matches. The size entry is marked missing in some rows and otherwise reads once, few, many or a size class.

DNA: TGTGCCAGCGGGACGGCTAGCGGGACCTACGAGCAGTACTTC
CDR3: CASGTASGTYEQYF
D: TRBD2
size: few
V: TRBV13
J: TRBJ2-7

DNA: TGTGCCAGCAGTTTTCGGCTAGGAGAAGAGACCCAGTACTTC
CDR3: CASSFRLGEETQYF
D: -
size: many
V: TRBV27
J: TRBJ2-5

DNA: TGTGCCAGCAGACGAGAGACGGGTGCCGAGCAGTACTTC
CDR3: CASRRETGAEQYF
D: -
size: many
V: TRBV12-3/TRBV12-4
J: TRBJ2-7

DNA: TGCAGCGTTGTCAGTTTCCACCAAGAAACCCGCACAGATACGCAGTATTTT
CDR3: CSVVSFHQETRTDTQYF
D: -
size: many
V: TRBV29-1
J: TRBJ2-3

DNA: TGTGCCAGCAGCGTTCGGGACACCAACTACGAGCAGTACTTC
CDR3: CASSVRDTNYEQYF
D: -
size: -
V: TRBV27
J: TRBJ2-7

DNA: TGTGCCAGCAGTGAAGCACTTAATCCGGGCCCCCAGTACTTC
CDR3: CASSEALNPGPQYF
D: -
size: -
V: TRBV2
J: TRBJ2-5

DNA: TGCGCCAGCAGCTTGGCGGGGGGCTGGACAGAGACCCAGTACTTC
CDR3: CASSLAGGWTETQYF
D: -
size: many
V: TRBV5-1
J: TRBJ2-5

DNA: TGTGCCAGCAGCTCCCCCGGTTCAGGGGCAACCACTGAAGCTTTCTTT
CDR3: CASSSPGSGATTEAFF
D: -
size: few
V: TRBV7-9
J: TRBJ1-1

DNA: TGTGCCAGCAGCCGCGACCGGGCCCCGGGTCGACAGCCCCAGCATTTT
CDR3: CASSRDRAPGRQPQHF
D: -
size: many
V: TRBV6-5
J: TRBJ1-5

DNA: TGTGCCAGCAGCCCTGGACTAGTCCTAGCCAAAAACATTCAGTACTTC
CDR3: CASSPGLVLAKNIQYF
D: TRBD2
size: few
V: TRBV3-1
J: TRBJ2-4

DNA: TGTGCCAGCAGCGTAGGGATTAGCGGGAGGAGCCCCGCGTTCGGAGAGCAGTTCTTC
CDR3: CASSVGISGRSPAFGEQFF
D: TRBD2
size: many
V: TRBV9
J: TRBJ2-1

DNA: TGTGCCAGCAGCTATCCAGCGGCGGGAGGGCCGAAGACCCAGTACTTC
CDR3: CASSYPAAGGPKTQYF
D: TRBD2
size: many
V: TRBV5-6
J: TRBJ2-5

DNA: TGTGCCAGCAGCGTCACCTCTACTAGCGGCTCCTACGAGCAGTACTTC
CDR3: CASSVTSTSGSYEQYF
D: TRBD2
size: many
V: TRBV9
J: TRBJ2-7

DNA: TGCGCCAGCAGTTGGGACTTTGCCAACAATCAGCCCCAGCATTTT
CDR3: CASSWDFANNQPQHF
D: -
size: few
V: TRBV23-1
J: TRBJ1-5

DNA: TGTGCCAGCAGCTGGGCACCAACGAATGAGCAGTTCTTC
CDR3: CASSWAPTNEQFF
D: -
size: -
V: TRBV7-9
J: TRBJ2-1

DNA: TGTGCCAGCAGTCCCGGAGGGCAGGGCTTTTTCAAAGATACGCAGTATTTT
CDR3: CASSPGGQGFFKDTQYF
D: -
size: many
V: TRBV6-5
J: TRBJ2-3

DNA: TGTGCCAGCAGTCTACAGGAGGGTTCACCCCTCCACTTT
CDR3: CASSLQEGSPLHF
D: -
size: -
V: TRBV25-1
J: TRBJ1-6

DNA: TGCAGTGCTAGAGTGTTATACGAGCAGTACTTC
CDR3: CSARVLYEQYF
D: -
size: many
V: TRBV20-1
J: TRBJ2-7

DNA: TGTGCCAGCAGCTTTGACAGGGCGAACACTGAAGCTTTCTTT
CDR3: CASSFDRANTEAFF
D: TRBD1
size: -
V: TRBV13
J: TRBJ1-1

DNA: TGTGCCAGCAGCTTCAACCGCGAGACCCAGTACTTC
CDR3: CASSFNRETQYF
D: -
size: many
V: TRBV7-8
J: TRBJ2-5

DNA: TGTGCCAGCAGTGAACCCCGGGACGAGCAGTACTTC
CDR3: CASSEPRDEQYF
D: -
size: -
V: TRBV6-1
J: TRBJ2-7

DNA: TGTGCCAGCAGTCCTGGACGATGGCCCCCCTACGAGCAGTACTTC
CDR3: CASSPGRWPPYEQYF
D: -
size: many
V: TRBV28
J: TRBJ2-7

DNA: TGTGCCAGCAGCTCCGGTTCGGGTGAGCAGTTCTTC
CDR3: CASSSGSGEQFF
D: -
size: many
V: TRBV7-8
J: TRBJ2-1

DNA: TGTGCCAGCAGCTCCTCCTTAGCGGGAGGGGCTTACAATGAGCAGTTCTTC
CDR3: CASSSSLAGGAYNEQFF
D: TRBD2
size: many
V: TRBV7-9
J: TRBJ2-1

DNA: TGCAGCGTAGGACAGGTGAGCTCCTACGAGCAGTACTTC
CDR3: CSVGQVSSYEQYF
D: TRBD1
size: -
V: TRBV29-1
J: TRBJ2-7